The present T cell receptor (beta chain) was sequenced within a study of T cell responses to AZD1222 COVID-19 vaccine. Points from the study as a whole: Donors were largely white British and mainly female; clonal diversity was possibly underestimated. Reportedly, nearly half the spike-specific TCRs target unmutated variant regions. At 160-218 and 743-854, vaccine-associated CD4 TCRs were dominant, and they spanned spike.

Per the germline V gene, CDR1 is SGHDN and CDR2 is FVKESK. V shed 4 bases, J shed 3 bases, and the junction held 11 bases outside the gene matches. This CDR3 contains 17 residues. Libraries were prepared by immunoSEQ multiplex PCR; TCRdb keeps only in-frame clonotypes and omits some of them. The profile shows 100,000 to 120,000 clones, nearly 90% of them singletons. This clone was seen a single time. Its antigen is currently unknown. This receptor was identified in an adult in good health. Sequenced here: peripheral blood, sampled on day 0 of AZD1222 vaccination. The chain is built from TRBV14 and TRBJ2-2, with 7 bases aligning to TRBD2. The CDR3: CASSLIRASGYTGELFF. The CDR3 DNA follows: TGTGCCAGCAGCCTCATCCGGGCTAGCGGTTACACCGGGGAGCTGTTTTTT. Full variable domain (outside the CDR3, taken from reference TRBV14 and TRBJ2-2): EAGVTQFPSHSVIEKGQTVTLRCDPISGHDNLYWYRRVMGKEIKFLLHFVKESKQDESGMPNNRFLAERTGGTYSTLKVQPAELEDSGVYFCASSLIRASGYTGELFFGEGSRLTVL.